These 24 T cell receptor beta chains originate from one sample sequenced in a study of T cells in Graves' hyperthyroidism and ophthalmopathy. It was RNA transcripts that yielded the amplified TCR beta CDR3 regions. A first-round RT-PCR of the TCR CDR3 used the HTBI primer set. MiXCR, run by TCRdb on the multiplex PCR reads, gives a single entry per CDR3 protein. The sample shows 550,000 to 700,000 distinct CDR3 sequences, 46% of them seen only once. The sequencing input was peripheral blood or thyroid tissue (not recorded which). The receptor set was obtained from an adult woman with Graves' disease, either hyperthyroidism or ophthalmopathy (not recorded which).

This clonotype was counted many times. The chain joins TRBV6-2 or TRBV6-3 to TRBJ1-5; D ambiguous. The CDR3 runs to 12 residues. V was shortened by 9 bases and J by 2 bases, with 8 bases between the two germline ends. Germline V gives CDR1 MNHEY, CDR2 SVGEGT. The CDR3 coding sequence is TGTGCCAGTAGACACGGCAATCAGCCCCAGCATTTT. As protein: CASRHGNQPQHF.

This clonotype was recorded many times. The rearrangement joins TRBV20-1 to TRBJ1-6; D uncertain. This CDR3 spans 13 amino acids. Trimming removed 4 bases from V and 6 bases from J, with 10 bases in between. The germline V gene has CDR1 DFQATT and CDR2 SNEGSKA (reference sequence). CDR3 coding DNA: TGCAGTGCTAAAGGCGGAACTAATTCACCCCTCCACTTT. Protein: CSAKGGTNSPLHF.

V usage is TRBV7-9 and J usage is TRBJ1-2, with 7 bases fitting TRBD1. With 6 bases clipped from V and 7 bases from J, the junction kept 23 bases outside the gene matches. The CDR3 runs to 18 residues. Looked up from germline, CDR1 is SEHNR and CDR2 is FQNEAQ (reference sequence). Here the CDR3 reads CASSSMGTGGGSGGGYTF. CDR3 DNA: TGTGCCAGCAGTTCCATGGGCACCGGAGGGGGCTCAGGTGGTGGCTACACCTTC.

This clonotype has ten or more counts. This chain connects TRBV2 to TRBJ2-7, with D possibly being TRBD2 (5 bases). V was trimmed by 3 bases and J by 3 bases, leaving 9 bases between them. In germline, CDR1 is SNHLY, CDR2 FYNNEI. This CDR3 region has 13 residues. The CDR3 loop is CASSDSGLYEQYF. The CDR3 bases are TGTGCCAGCAGTGACAGCGGACTCTACGAGCAGTACTTC.

This chain links TRBV12-3 or TRBV12-4 with TRBJ1-1, with TRBD1 as a possible D gene (6 bases). CDR3 length: 14 amino acids. Trimming shortened V by 4 bases and J by 6 bases, and 15 bases separated the two germline ends. The CDR3 here is CASSYREDSSEAFF. CDR3 bases: TGTGCCAGCAGTTACCGGGAGGACAGCTCTGAAGCTTTCTTT.

This clonotype was counted many times. This may come from a read error, since a much larger clone is one base off. The DNA of the CDR3 is TGTGCCAGCAGCGCCGGGACAGAGAACACTGAAGCTTTCTTT. Residues: CASSAGTENTEAFF. The chain links TRBV6-1 to TRBJ1-1, with 7 bases matching TRBD1. The CDR3 is 14 amino acids. CDR1 is MNHNS, CDR2 SASEGT, per germline. V lost 6 bases, J lost 1 base, and 5 bases stayed unmatched.

This clonotype was seen a few times. This chain uses TRBV10-3 with TRBJ2-7; D might be TRBD1 (6 bases). Trimming stripped 6 bases from V and 3 bases from J, with 15 bases between. The CDR3 has 14 residues. Germline V gene data show CDR1 as ENHRY and CDR2 as SYGVKD. CDR3 DNA sequence: TGTGCCATCAGCCAGGCACAGGGATTCTACGAGCAGTACTTC. Translating it yields CAISQAQGFYEQYF.

This clonotype showed up many times. Here the CDR3 reads CASSRLFRERGQPQHF. CDR3 bases: TGCGCCAGCAGCCGATTATTCCGGGAAAGAGGTCAGCCCCAGCATTTT. The V gene is TRBV4-1, the J gene TRBJ1-5; D ambiguous. The CDR3 loop spans 16 amino acids. Trimming took off 4 bases at V and 6 bases at J, with 19 bases between the two ends. The germline gives CDR1 MGHRA, CDR2 YSYEKL.

This chain uses TRBV2 with TRBJ2-6; D is perhaps TRBD2 (5 bases). Trimming pared 6 bases from V and 11 bases from J, leaving 17 bases between. Looked up from germline, CDR1 is SNHLY and CDR2 is FYNNEI. The CDR3 totals 14 residues. CDR3 DNA: TGTGCCAGCAGCGACGGACTGCGTGCCTACGTCCTGACTTTC. Protein sequence: CASSDGLRAYVLTF.

This clonotype was detected ten times or more. The rearrangement links TRBV11-1 to TRBJ1-6; D not resolved. Germline V gene data show CDR1 as SGHAT and CDR2 as FQDESV (reference sequence). The CDR3 length is 11 residues. The V end was cut by 8 bases, the J end by 5 bases, with 4 bases between. The CDR3 sequence is CASGHNSPLHF. CDR3 nucleotide sequence: TGTGCCAGCGGACATAATTCACCCCTCCACTTT.

The J gene is TRBJ2-5, the V gene TRBV7-9; a weak D match, TRBD2 (6 bases). This CDR3 has 18 residues. The germline V gene has CDR1 SEHNR and CDR2 FQNEAQ (reference sequence). Trimming removed 3 bases from V and 2 bases from J, with 22 bases in between. The chain's CDR3 is CASSFVGPGVASQETQYF. Written as DNA, the CDR3 is TGTGCCAGCAGCTTCGTGGGACCGGGAGTAGCTAGTCAAGAGACCCAGTACTTC.

This chain links TRBV2 with TRBJ1-1, with 7 bases that match TRBD1. Trimming took 11 bases from V and 4 from J; bases not matched to a gene: 13. The germline V gene encodes CDR1 SNHLY and CDR2 FYNNEI. This CDR3 has 14 residues. This CDR3 reads CAAPLTGSRTEAFF. Here the CDR3 DNA reads TGTGCCGCACCTCTGACAGGGAGTCGCACTGAAGCTTTCTTT.

A few counts support this clonotype. One base away lies a much larger clone, so this may be a sequencing read error. The CDR3 bases are TGCAGTGCTAGGGCTCGTCCGGGCTCCTACGGGCAGTACTTC. Translating gives CSARARPGSYGQYF. The chain joins TRBV20-1 to TRBJ2-7, with D unclear. The CDR3 loop spans 14 amino acids. CDR1 is DFQATT, CDR2 SNEGSKA, per germline (reference sequence).

This clonotype was observed many times. This chain uses TRBV27 with TRBJ2-7; D gene unclear. This CDR3 is 13 amino acids long. V was clipped by 3 bases and J by 3 bases, with 9 bases between them. Germline V gives CDR1 MNHEY, CDR2 SMNVEV (reference sequence). The CDR3 DNA reads TGTGCCAGCAGTTTTGGGCCCAACTACGAGCAGTACTTC. Translation: CASSFGPNYEQYF.

This sequence joins TRBV19 and TRBJ1-5; D not certain. V lost 3 bases to trimming and J lost 6 bases, with 15 bases between them. CDR1 LNHDA and CDR2 SQIVND come from the germline V gene (reference sequence). CDR3 length: 15 amino acids. The CDR3 nucleotides are TGTGCCAGTAGTATGCGGAGCGGGAGGGTTCAGCCCCAGCATTTT. It encodes CASSMRSGRVQPQHF.

Ten or more counts support this clonotype. The V call is TRBV5-5, the J call TRBJ2-7; D not certain. In germline, CDR1 is SGHKS, CDR2 YYEKEE (reference sequence). CDR3 length equals 14 residues. Trimming removed 0 bases from V and 10 bases from J, with 17 bases in between. Written as DNA, the CDR3 is TGTGCCAGCAGCTTGGTAGAGGCCGTCGCAGAACAGTACTTC. This translates into CASSLVEAVAEQYF.

This clonotype has ten or more counts. V usage is TRBV6-6 and J usage is TRBJ1-5; a weak D match, TRBD1 (5 bases). The germline CDR1 and CDR2 sequences are MNHNY and SVGAGI (reference sequence). The CDR3 length is 16 residues. V gave up 0 bases and J gave up 5 bases, with 14 bases separating them. The CDR3 protein is CASSYSSHIRDQPQHF. The CDR3 coding sequence is TGTGCCAGCAGTTACTCAAGCCATATCAGGGATCAGCCCCAGCATTTT.

This clonotype has just one count. The chain couples TRBV9 to TRBJ1-2; possibly TRBD1 for D (6 bases). V was cut by 3 bases and J by 3 bases, with 15 bases left in between. The CDR3 spans 15 residues. The germline V gene encodes CDR1 SGDLS and CDR2 YYNGEE. The CDR3 here is CASSGDDRPYYGYTF. The CDR3 DNA is TGTGCCAGCAGCGGGGACGACAGGCCCTACTATGGCTACACCTTC.

This clonotype was detected many times. The rearrangement links TRBV2 to TRBJ1-1, with D unclear. Looked up from germline, CDR1 is SNHLY and CDR2 is FYNNEI. The CDR3 runs to 11 residues. V lost 4 bases, J lost 7 bases, and 7 bases lay in between. The CDR3 sequence is CASSAGFEAFF. The DNA for the CDR3 is TGTGCCAGCAGTGCGGGTTTTGAAGCTTTCTTT.

This chain joins TRBV7-2 and TRBJ2-5, with a weak D call TRBD1 (6 bases). Trimming pared 4 bases from V and 5 bases from J, leaving 11 bases between. The CDR3 is 13 amino acids. Germline-derived CDR1 and CDR2 are SGHTA and FQGNSA. The CDR3 DNA sequence: TGTGCCAGCAGCTCGTGGCAGGGGGAGACCCAGTACTTC. Its protein is CASSSWQGETQYF.

The genes are TRBV11-2 and TRBJ2-4; 11 bases map to TRBD2. The CDR3 runs to 15 residues. The germline gives CDR1 SGHAT, CDR2 FQNNGV. The J segment lost 12 bases and the V segment lost 3 bases, leaving 10 bases of the junction unmatched. The CDR3 DNA reads as TGTGCCAGCAGCTTTTTTAGGGTAGCGGGAGGGTCTCAGTACTTC. Its translation: CASSFFRVAGGSQYF.

The sample holds many counts of this clonotype. V is TRBV12-3 or TRBV12-4 and J is TRBJ1-1; D is uncertain. This CDR3 has 12 residues. Trimming removed 0 bases at V and 8 bases at J, with 7 bases between. The CDR3 DNA is TGTGCCAGCAGTTTAGCGGTGTCAGAAGCTTTCTTT. This gives the protein CASSLAVSEAFF.

This clonotype was counted a few times. The chain uses TRBV20-1 and TRBJ2-2, with D uncertain. The germline CDR1 and CDR2 sequences are DFQATT and SNEGSKA (reference sequence). This CDR3 contains 14 residues. V was trimmed by 3 bases and J by 3 bases, leaving 11 bases between them. The CDR3 coding sequence is TGCAGTGCTAGGCTTGCGGAAGACACCGGGGAGCTGTTTTTT. Protein: CSARLAEDTGELFF.

Regarding this clonotype: With a much larger clone just one base away, this may be a read error. The V call is TRBV13, the J call TRBJ2-7; tentative D call: TRBD2 (5 bases). This CDR3 region has 13 residues. With 5 bases removed from V and 6 bases from J, the gap between germline ends came to 14 bases. CDR1 and CDR2 (germline): PRHDT, FYEKMQ (reference sequence). The CDR3 nucleotides read TGTGCCAGCAGCCTCAAACTAGTCTGCGAGCAGTACTTC. Protein sequence: CASSLKLVCEQYF.